This is a list of T cell receptor beta chains from one sample in a study of glioma-infiltrating T cells after dendritic cell vaccination. Profiled with immunoSEQ multiplex PCR; TCRdb holds only in-frame clones, not every one. The sample has approximately 92,000 clones, around 80% seen once. Sequencing was performed on blood, taken after dendritic cell vaccination. Receptors originate from a human donor with glioblastoma. Both conserved end residues are part of each CDR3. The D gene is left open where the match is weak. Clone size, where shown, is once, few, many, or a class for clones that have expanded.

d_gene	v_gene	abundance	len	j_gene	CDR3aa	CDR3nt
.	TRBV13	.	15	TRBJ2-1	CASSLGPRAYNEQFF	TGTGCCAGCAGCTTAGGGCCCAGGGCCTACAATGAGCAGTTCTTC
.	TRBV12-5	.	13	TRBJ1-1	CASETEMNTEAFF	TGTGCTAGTGAGACAGAAATGAACACTGAAGCTTTCTTT
TRBD1	TRBV5-1	few	13	TRBJ2-5	CASSFTGGETQYF	TGCGCCAGCAGCTTTACAGGGGGAGAGACCCAGTACTTC
.	TRBV5-1	.	15	TRBJ2-3	CASSPSDPRGDTQYF	TGCGCCAGCAGCCCGTCCGACCCACGGGGGGATACGCAGTATTTT
.	TRBV5-1	.	14	TRBJ2-7	CASSGGLLTYEQYF	TGCGCCAGCAGCGGTGGACTACTTACCTACGAGCAGTACTTC
TRBD1	TRBV7-6	.	15	TRBJ1-1	CASSSGTGLSTEAFF	TGTGCCAGCAGCAGCGGGACAGGGCTGTCCACTGAAGCTTTCTTT
TRBD1	TRBV5-4	.	14	TRBJ2-7	CASSLMTGAGEQYF	TGTGCCAGCAGCTTGATGACAGGGGCTGGGGAGCAGTACTTC
.	TRBV30	.	14	TRBJ2-5	CAWSVIVAEETQYF	TGTGCCTGGAGTGTAATTGTGGCAGAAGAGACCCAGTACTTC
.	TRBV21-1	.	16	TRBJ2-7	CAAANGGSGLRETEYF	TGTGCAGCAGCAAACGGGGGGTCGGGTCTTCGGGAGACCGAGTACTTC
.	TRBV10-3	.	14	TRBJ1-1	CATGPLGANTEAFF	TGTGCCACCGGTCCCCTAGGGGCGAACACTGAAGCTTTCTTT
TRBD2	TRBV5-1	.	15	TRBJ2-7	CASSLGLAGGPRQYF	TGCGCCAGCAGCTTGGGTTTAGCGGGAGGGCCAAGGCAGTACTTC
TRBD1	TRBV6-1	.	15	TRBJ1-1	CASSANRGYSTEAFF	TGTGCCAGCAGTGCAAACAGGGGGTATTCTACTGAAGCTTTCTTT
TRBD1	TRBV7-9	.	13	TRBJ1-5	CASSPQGDQPQHF	TGTGCCAGCAGCCCACAGGGGGATCAGCCCCAGCATTTT
.	TRBV29-1	.	13	TRBJ1-2	CSVGQGLTGGYTF	TGCAGCGTTGGTCAGGGTTTAACAGGAGGCTACACCTTC
TRBD2	TRBV5-8	.	17	TRBJ2-1	CASSLGALAGLYNEQFF	TGTGCCAGCAGCTTGGGGGCACTAGCGGGCCTTTACAATGAGCAGTTCTTC
TRBD1	TRBV5-6	once	15	TRBJ2-3	CASSNRGLGTDTQYF	TGTGCCAGCAGCAACAGGGGGTTAGGCACAGATACGCAGTATTTT
TRBD1	TRBV7-3	.	14	TRBJ1-2	CASSLGTGRNGYTF	TGTGCCAGCAGCTTGGGGACAGGACGGAATGGCTACACCTTC
.	TRBV5-1	.	17	TRBJ1-2	CASSLDDRQYLRYGYTF	TGCGCCAGCAGCTTGGATGACAGGCAATACCTGCGCTATGGCTACACCTTC
.	TRBV27	few	15	TRBJ2-1	CASSLAGLGMREQFF	TGTGCCAGCAGTTTAGCGGGATTAGGGATGCGGGAGCAGTTCTTC
.	TRBV6-5	.	14	TRBJ1-1	CASSSPTEYTEAFF	TGTGCCAGCAGTTCTCCGACGGAGTACACTGAAGCTTTCTTT
TRBD1	TRBV5-1	.	17	TRBJ1-2	CASSLGEQGSLVYGYTF	TGCGCCAGCAGCTTGGGTGAACAGGGGTCGTTAGTCTATGGCTACACCTTC